This entry lists 14 T cell receptor beta chains sequenced from one sample in a study of T cells after yellow fever vaccination. A single record per CDR3 protein comes from TCRdb applying MiXCR to the 5' RACE reads. The data contain roughly 150,000 distinct CDR3 sequences, more than 6.5% of them singletons. The sequencing here drew on CD4+ T cells sorted from PBMCs, taken 10 days after the yellow fever booster vaccination. These receptors originate from a young man who received the YFV17D yellow fever vaccine.

This clonotype has at least ten counts. The rearrangement links TRBV6-6 to TRBJ2-7; weak D call: TRBD1 (5 bases). Germline V gene data show CDR1 as MNHNY and CDR2 as SVGAGI (reference sequence). This CDR3 spans 10 amino acids. The ends were cut back, 10 bases at V and 4 bases at J, with 8 bases in the middle. CDR3 protein: CATQGYEQYF. As DNA, the CDR3 is TGTGCCACCCAGGGTTACGAGCAGTACTTC.

Many counts were recorded for this clonotype. CDR3 DNA: TGCAGTGCTAGTGGGACAGGGTTTTTTGATGAGCAGTTCTTC. Translation: CSASGTGFFDEQFF. This chain connects TRBV20-1 to TRBJ2-1; 9 bases agree with TRBD1. The germline V gene has CDR1 DFQATT and CDR2 SNEGSKA (reference sequence). This CDR3 has 14 amino acids. Trimming removed 3 bases from V and 8 bases from J; junction bases left unmatched: 8.

This clonotype was seen repeatedly, ten times or more. This chain joins TRBV7-2 and TRBJ2-2; no reliable D call. The CDR3 totals 15 residues. V was shortened by 2 bases and J by 3 bases, with 10 bases between the two germline ends. Germline V CDR1 and CDR2: SGHTA, FQGNSA. In nucleotides, the CDR3 is TGTGCCAGCAGCTTACTCTCAGAATACACCGGGGAGCTGTTTTTT. Translation gives CASSLLSEYTGELFF.

As for this clonotype: This may be a read error, as it is one base from a much larger clone. The chain links TRBV12-3 or TRBV12-4 to TRBJ2-7; D not certain. The germline V and J ends were trimmed by 3 bases and 3 bases, with 12 bases remaining between them. This CDR3 is built from 14 residues. CDR3 sequence (DNA): TGTGCCAGCAGTTTTGGGAACGGCGGCTACGAGCAGTACTTC. This sequence encodes CASSFGNGGYEQYF.

There are many counts of this clonotype. This chain uses TRBV7-9 with TRBJ2-1; tentative D call: TRBD2 (6 bases). The CDR3 runs 12 residues. Looked up from germline, CDR1 is SEHNR and CDR2 is FQNEAQ (reference sequence). V shed 6 bases and J shed 10 bases, with 13 bases lying between them. The CDR3 bases are TGTGCCAGCAGTTTATTTACTAGCGAGCAGTTCTTC. Protein sequence: CASSLFTSEQFF.

This clonotype was counted many times. This chain uses TRBV18 with TRBJ2-4; D not resolved. This CDR3 contains 15 residues. Germline CDR1 and CDR2: KGHSH and LQKENI. V shed 2 bases and J shed 8 bases, with 16 bases lying between them. In nucleotides, the CDR3 is TGTGCCAGCTCACCAATTGCAGGCAATAGGGACATTCAGTACTTC. Protein sequence: CASSPIAGNRDIQYF.

There are a few counts of this clonotype. This chain joins TRBV18 and TRBJ2-5; weak D call: TRBD2 (5 bases). Trimming took 0 bases from V and 5 from J, leaving 13 bases between them. The CDR3 loop spans 15 amino acids. Germline V CDR1 and CDR2: KGHSH, LQKENI. CDR3 nucleotide sequence: TGTGCCAGCTCACCACCGACACCGGGGAAGGAGACCCAGTACTTC. Protein sequence: CASSPPTPGKETQYF.

This clonotype was detected many times. The chain employs TRBV7-2 and TRBJ2-4, with TRBD2 identical over 10 bases. Germline CDR1 reads SGHTA; CDR2 reads FQGNSA. This CDR3 has 15 amino acids. V dropped 0 bases and J dropped 6; count of bases not matched to a gene: 2. Here the CDR3 DNA reads TGTGCCAGCAGCTTAGCCGGGACTAGCGTAAACATTCAGTACTTC. Translation gives CASSLAGTSVNIQYF.

This clonotype was seen many times. This chain links TRBV6-2 or TRBV6-3 with TRBJ1-5, with 8 bases aligning to TRBD1. CDR1 is MNHEY and CDR2 is SVGEGT in the germline V gene. The CDR3 runs 15 residues. V shed 10 bases and J 7 bases; nucleotides not matched to a gene: 15. CDR3 sequence reads: CATGLQTGVGQPQHF. The CDR3 nucleotides are TGTGCCACGGGACTCCAGACAGGGGTCGGGCAGCCCCAGCATTTT.

This clonotype occurred many times. V and J are TRBV9 and TRBJ2-6; TRBD1 aligns across 9 bases. J gave up 2 bases and V 1 base, and 10 bases lay outside the gene matches. The CDR3 contains 19 residues. CDR1 and CDR2 (germline): SGDLS, YYNGEE. Here the CDR3 reads CASSVNPDRGSPGANVLTF. The DNA of the CDR3 is TGTGCCAGCAGCGTAAACCCGGACAGGGGTTCACCTGGGGCCAACGTCCTGACTTTC.

The chain recombines TRBV4-2 with TRBJ2-5, with D perhaps matching TRBD1 or TRBD2 (5 bases each). The V and J ends lost 4 bases and 11 bases respectively, with 17 bases between them. CDR1 is LGHNA, CDR2 YNFKEQ, per germline. The CDR3 loop spans 13 amino acids. The CDR3 reads CASSPRLGALQYF. The DNA for the CDR3 is TGTGCCAGCAGCCCCCGGCTCGGGGCTTTACAGTACTTC.

This clonotype was observed many times. The chain employs TRBV7-2 and TRBJ2-1; tentative D call: TRBD2 (6 bases). V dropped 2 bases and J dropped 4 bases, with 9 bases sitting between them. The CDR3 totals 14 residues. Germline-derived CDR1 and CDR2 are SGHTA and FQGNSA. CDR3 loop: CASSLYGTYNEQFF. CDR3 DNA: TGTGCCAGCAGCTTATATGGGACTTACAATGAGCAGTTCTTC.

This clonotype has at least ten counts. J is TRBJ2-1 and V is TRBV7-2, with a weak D call TRBD2 (6 bases). Trimming stripped 2 bases from V and 7 bases from J, with 9 bases between. Looked up from germline, CDR1 is SGHTA and CDR2 is FQGNSA. The CDR3 has 13 residues. CDR3 residues: CASSLKGGNEQFF. CDR3 sequence (DNA): TGTGCCAGCAGCTTAAAGGGAGGTAATGAGCAGTTCTTC.

Ten or more counts support this clonotype. The DNA for the CDR3 is TGTGCCAGCACCCCCCGGAATGAGCAGTTCTTC. Its translation is CASTPRNEQFF. This chain links TRBV7-9 with TRBJ2-1; no clear D gene. Germline V gene sequence: CDR1 SEHNR, CDR2 FQNEAQ (reference sequence). Deletions cut 7 bases from V and 7 bases from J, with 8 bases between. The CDR3 consists of 11 residues.